The source of this T cell receptor beta chain is a study of identical twins' blood T cells. This clonotype was counted only a few times. Using its own MiXCR run on the 5' RACE reads, TCRdb lists one record per CDR3 protein. The data hold 300,000 to 400,000 distinct CDR3 sequences, with 28% observed a single time. Germline V gene data show CDR1 as LNHDA and CDR2 as SQIVND (reference sequence). The CDR3 is 13 residues long. The ends lost 8 bases at V and 1 base at J; junction bases unmatched: 3. The sample comprised PBMCs. The source of this sequence is a woman aged 18 to 49 in good health. This rearrangement joins TRBV19 to TRBJ1-1, with 8 bases aligning to TRBD1. The DNA for the CDR3 is TGTGCCAGTGGACAGGGTTCGAACACTGAAGCTTTCTTT. Its protein is CASGQGSNTEAFF.